This T cell receptor beta chain was captured in a study of blood T cell repertoires in COVID-19. Whole-study context: Nucleic acid was either cDNA or gDNA, and it came from T cells, B-cell-depleted T cells, or PBMCs.

There are 13 residues in the CDR3. V gave up 4 bases and J gave up 7 bases, with 14 bases separating them. Germline CDR1 reads SGHTS; CDR2 reads YDEGEE. Per the authors' pipeline: Using reference gene primer amplification, nucleated cell counts were estimated. Produced via immunoSEQ multiplex PCR; TCRdb's table is partial and in-frame only. From that table come the V and J calls and clone size; the DNA was used to work out D and trimming. Here the sample spans approximately 25,000 clones, about 72% being singletons. This chain uses TRBV5-8 with TRBJ1-2; D possibly corresponds to TRBD1 (6 bases). The sequence was obtained from a woman older than 75 with acute or convalescent COVID-19. The sequenced material came from peripheral blood. Written as DNA, the CDR3 is TGTGCCAGCAGCCGACAGGTCGCGTCTGGCTACACCTTC. Its translation: CASSRQVASGYTF.